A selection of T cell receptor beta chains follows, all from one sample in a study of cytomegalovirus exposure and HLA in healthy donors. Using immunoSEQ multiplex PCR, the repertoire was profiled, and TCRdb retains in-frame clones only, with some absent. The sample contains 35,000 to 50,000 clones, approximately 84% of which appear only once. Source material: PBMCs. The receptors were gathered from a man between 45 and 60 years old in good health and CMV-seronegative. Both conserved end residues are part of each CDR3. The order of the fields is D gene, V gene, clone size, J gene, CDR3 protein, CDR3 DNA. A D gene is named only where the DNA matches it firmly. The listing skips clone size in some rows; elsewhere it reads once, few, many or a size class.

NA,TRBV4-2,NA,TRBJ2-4,CASSQDRGTGGNIQYF,TGTGCCAGCAGCCAAGACCGGGGGACCGGCGGGAACATTCAGTACTTC
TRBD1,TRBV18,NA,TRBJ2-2,CASSTRQGDTGELFF,TGTGCCAGCTCCACCCGGCAGGGGGACACCGGGGAGCTGTTTTTT
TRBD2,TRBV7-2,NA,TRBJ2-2,CASVSGSGRRTGELFF,TGTGCCAGTGTGTCGGGGAGCGGGAGACGCACCGGGGAGCTGTTTTTT
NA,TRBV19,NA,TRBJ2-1,CASSIGLGMGINEQFF,TGTGCCAGTAGTATCGGGCTCGGGATGGGTATCAATGAGCAGTTCTTC
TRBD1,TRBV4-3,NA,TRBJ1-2,CASSFGTGYRGYTF,TGCGCCAGCAGCTTCGGGACAGGGTACAGAGGCTACACCTTC
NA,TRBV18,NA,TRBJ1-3,CASSPAGAGNTIYF,TGTGCCAGCTCACCTGCAGGGGCCGGAAACACCATATATTTT
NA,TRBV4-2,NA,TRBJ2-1,CASSQDLEGGDEQFF,TGTGCCAGCAGCCAAGATCTGGAGGGGGGGGATGAGCAGTTCTTC
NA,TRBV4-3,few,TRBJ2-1,CASSLTPSEHYNEQFF,TGCGCCAGCAGCCTCACCCCTAGCGAGCACTACAATGAGCAGTTCTTC
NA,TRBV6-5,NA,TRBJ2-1,CASTRTQGNEQFF,TGTGCCAGCACGCGGACTCAAGGGAATGAGCAGTTCTTC
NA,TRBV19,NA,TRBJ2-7,CASSSVSPLSYEQYF,TGTGCCAGTAGTTCGGTAAGCCCACTCTCCTACGAGCAGTACTTC
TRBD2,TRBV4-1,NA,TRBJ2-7,CASSQGLAGLPYEQYF,TGCGCCAGCAGCCAAGGGCTAGCGGGACTCCCCTACGAGCAGTACTTC
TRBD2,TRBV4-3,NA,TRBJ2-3,CASGSSGLGDTQYF,TGCGCCAGCGGGTCTAGCGGCTTGGGGGATACGCAGTATTTT
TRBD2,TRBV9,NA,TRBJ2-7,CASSSSGTSGKYEQYF,TGTGCCAGCAGCAGCTCCGGGACTAGCGGAAAGTACGAGCAGTACTTC
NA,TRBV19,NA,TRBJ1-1,CASSFLTEAFF,TGTGCCAGCTCCTTTCTCACTGAAGCTTTCTTT
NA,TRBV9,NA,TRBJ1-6,CASSAGGRGAQGSPLHF,TGTGCCAGCAGCGCGGGGGGGAGGGGGGCGCAGGGTTCACCCCTCCACTTT
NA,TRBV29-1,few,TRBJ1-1,CSVEEYGEAFF,TGCAGCGTTGAAGAGTACGGGGAAGCTTTCTTT
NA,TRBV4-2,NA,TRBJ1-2,CASSQDRDSKLIYGYTF,TGTGCCAGCAGCCAAGACCGGGACTCTAAGCTCATCTATGGCTACACCTTC
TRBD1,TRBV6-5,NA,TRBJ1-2,CASSYSTGDGYTF,TGTGCCAGCAGTTACTCGACAGGGGATGGCTACACCTTC
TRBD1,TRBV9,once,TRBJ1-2,CASSVDGTANYGYTF,TGTGCCAGCAGCGTGGACGGGACAGCTAACTATGGCTACACCTTC
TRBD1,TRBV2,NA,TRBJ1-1,CASSYSGTGRTEAFF,TGTGCCAGCAGTTACTCCGGGACAGGTAGAACTGAAGCTTTCTTT
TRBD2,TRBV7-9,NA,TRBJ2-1,CASPGLVVDEQFF,TGTGCCAGCCCGGGACTAGTTGTCGATGAGCAGTTCTTC
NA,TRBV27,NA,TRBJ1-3,CASSLTVHSGNTIYF,TGTGCCAGCAGTTTAACGGTTCACTCTGGAAACACCATATATTTT
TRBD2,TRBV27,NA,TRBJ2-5,CASSLRGGGWSQETQYF,TGTGCCAGCAGTTTGAGGGGCGGGGGGTGGTCACAAGAGACCCAGTACTTC
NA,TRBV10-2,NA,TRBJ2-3,CASSGSQRTDTQYF,TGCGCCAGCAGTGGATCACAACGCACAGATACGCAGTATTTT
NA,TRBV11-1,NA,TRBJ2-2,CASTLQVTGELFF,TGTGCCAGCACCCTACAGGTCACCGGGGAGCTGTTTTTT
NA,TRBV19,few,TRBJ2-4,CASSYDRAKNIQYF,TGTGCCAGTAGTTATGACAGAGCCAAAAACATTCAGTACTTC
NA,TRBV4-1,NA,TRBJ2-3,CASSQDQAGTDTQYF,TGCGCCAGCAGCCAAGATCAGGCGGGGACAGATACGCAGTATTTT
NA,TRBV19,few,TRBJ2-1,CASSIEGSSYNEQFF,TGTGCCAGTAGTATAGAGGGGAGCTCCTACAATGAGCAGTTCTTC
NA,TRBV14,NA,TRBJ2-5,CASSQSARWPQYF,TGTGCCAGCAGCCAAAGCGCAAGGTGGCCACAGTACTTC
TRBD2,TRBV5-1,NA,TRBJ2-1,CASSLGLADETYNEQFF,TGCGCCAGCAGCTTGGGACTAGCGGACGAGACCTACAATGAGCAGTTCTTC
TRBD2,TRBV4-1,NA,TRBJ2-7,CASSQAARLAGGPIEQYF,TGCGCCAGCAGCCAAGCGGCGAGACTAGCGGGAGGGCCTATCGAGCAGTACTTC
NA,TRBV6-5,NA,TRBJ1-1,CASSPQGLSTEAFF,TGTGCCAGCTCCCCCCAGGGACTCTCCACTGAAGCTTTCTTT
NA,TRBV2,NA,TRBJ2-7,CASSGGRGSSYEQYF,TGTGCCAGCAGTGGGGGGCGCGGGAGCTCCTACGAGCAGTACTTC
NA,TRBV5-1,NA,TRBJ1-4,CASSLAGGEKLFF,TGCGCCAGCAGCTTGGCCGGCGGTGAAAAACTGTTTTTT
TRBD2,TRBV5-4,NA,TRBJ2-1,CASRPSGEITMRQFF,TGTGCCAGCAGACCTAGCGGGGAGATTACAATGAGGCAGTTCTTC
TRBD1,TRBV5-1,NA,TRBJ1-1,CASSLLGQGHTEAFF,TGCGCCAGCAGCTTGTTGGGACAGGGGCACACTGAAGCTTTCTTT
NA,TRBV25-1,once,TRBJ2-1,CASTSYNEQFF,TGTGCCAGCACTAGCTACAATGAGCAGTTCTTC
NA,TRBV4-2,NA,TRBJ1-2,CASSQNGRTNYGYTF,TGTGCCAGCAGCCAGAACGGACGGACAAACTATGGCTACACCTTC
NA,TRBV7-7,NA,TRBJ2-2,CASSFSPDRGELFF,TGTGCTAGCAGCTTCTCACCCGACAGGGGGGAGCTGTTTTTT
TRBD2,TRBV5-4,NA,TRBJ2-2,CASIDSGGTGELFF,TGTGCCAGCATCGATAGCGGGGGCACCGGGGAGCTGTTTTTT
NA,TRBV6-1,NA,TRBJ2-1,CASSPIFPISLF,TGTGCCAGCAGTCCGATCTTCCCGATTAGTCTCTTC
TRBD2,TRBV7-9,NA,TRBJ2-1,CASSLVGTSGEQFF,TGTGCCAGCAGCTTAGTTGGGACTAGCGGTGAGCAGTTCTTC